The next 17 T cell receptor beta chains were all read from a single sample in a study of T cell repertoires in cytomegalovirus infection. The antigens of these receptors remain unknown. In TCRdb, the reads were re-called with MiXCR into one record per CDR3 protein. The sample carries approximately 110,000 distinct CDR3 sequences, over 25% recorded once. The input for sequencing was CD8+ T cells from cultured PBMCs, taken from culture after CMV antigen stimulation. These TCRs come from a human donor in good health (CMV status not recorded). Some clones in this sample may be carry-over from other donors' samples.

This clonotype was seen at least ten times. The rearrangement uses TRBV5-1 and TRBJ2-5; 11 bases are shared with TRBD2. V trimming: 2 bases; J trimming: 5 bases; junction bases outside the gene matches: 5. The CDR3 is 15 amino acids. Per the germline V gene, CDR1 is SGHRS and CDR2 is YFSETQ. CDR3 in amino acids: CASSFSGGAFETQYF. CDR3 nucleotides: TGCGCCAGCAGCTTTAGCGGGGGGGCCTTCGAGACCCAGTACTTC.

The chain links TRBV6-2 or TRBV6-3 to TRBJ2-5, with 9 bases lining up with TRBD1. The ends lost 5 bases at V and 5 bases at J; junction bases unmatched: 6. CDR1 MNHEY and CDR2 SVGEGT come from the germline V gene. This CDR3 comprises 14 residues. The CDR3 bases are TGTGCCAGCAGTCCTACAGGGGGCCGGGAGACCCAGTACTTC. Protein sequence: CASSPTGGRETQYF.

The rearrangement joins TRBV6-6 to TRBJ2-7, with D possibly matching TRBD2 (6 bases). The CDR3 contains 12 residues. CDR1 MNHNY and CDR2 SVGAGI come from the germline V gene (reference sequence). With 6 bases removed from V and 9 bases from J, the gap between germline ends came to 15 bases. CDR3 loop: CASSYGGESQYF. DNA for the CDR3: TGTGCCAGCAGCTACGGGGGAGAGTCGCAGTACTTC.

The chain couples TRBV6-1 to TRBJ2-7; D could derive from TRBD1 or TRBD2 (5 bases each). Looked up from germline, CDR1 is MNHNS and CDR2 is SASEGT. This CDR3 is built from 15 residues. Trimming removed 2 bases at V and 5 bases at J, with 16 bases between. CDR3 bases: TGTGCCAGCAGTGAATCCGGGGCAATATTGGACGAGCAGTACTTC. Amino acids: CASSESGAILDEQYF.

This sequence joins TRBV24-1 and TRBJ1-5; D perhaps matches TRBD1 (6 bases). The length of the CDR3 is 14 residues. Germline CDR1 is KGHDR and CDR2 is SFDVKD. V shed 5 bases and J shed 4 bases, with 11 bases lying between them. CDR3 amino acids: CATSGGQSNQPQHF. As DNA, the CDR3 is TGTGCCACCAGTGGGGGGCAGAGTAATCAGCCCCAGCATTTT.

This clonotype was picked up a small number of times. The V and J genes are TRBV19 and TRBJ1-5; possible D gene TRBD1, 5 bases. V lost 3 bases and J lost 5, with 11 bases in between. Germline V gene data show CDR1 as LNHDA and CDR2 as SQIVND (reference sequence). The CDR3 totals 14 residues. The chain's CDR3 is CASSIGTTYQPQHF. In DNA form, the CDR3 reads TGTGCCAGTAGTATCGGGACGACGTATCAGCCCCAGCATTTT.

This clonotype appeared once. The chain joins TRBV6-4 to TRBJ2-5, with 10 bases aligning to TRBD2. CDR1 MRHNA and CDR2 SNTAGT come from the germline V gene. Trimming cost V 4 bases and J 0 bases; bases outside gene matches: 8. The CDR3 extends over 17 amino acids. DNA of the CDR3: TGTGCCAGCAGTGTCCCTAGCGGGGGACTGTACCAAGAGACCCAGTACTTC. As protein: CASSVPSGGLYQETQYF.

A word on this clonotype: Compared with germline, one end of the junction differs, possibly owing to a read error. J is TRBJ2-1 and V is TRBV4-1; D is possibly TRBD1 or TRBD2 (5 bases each). The V gene's germline CDR1 is MGHRA and CDR2 YSYEKL. This CDR3 is built from 17 residues. The CDR3 DNA follows: TGTGCCAGCAGCCAAGATATTACGGGGACCTCCTACAATGAGCAGTTCTTC. Protein sequence: CASSQDITGTSYNEQFF.

In this sample, this clonotype turned up a few times. V gene TRBV12-3 or TRBV12-4 combines with J gene TRBJ1-2, with no clear D. This CDR3 has 14 residues. V was trimmed by 3 bases and J by 4 bases, leaving 12 bases between them. CDR3: CASSLVEHPYGYTF. The CDR3 DNA is TGTGCCAGCAGTTTGGTGGAGCACCCCTATGGCTACACCTTC.

This clonotype has only a few counts. The chain uses TRBV4-1 and TRBJ2-7; tentative D call: TRBD2 (6 bases). This CDR3 comprises 13 residues. Between the trimmed V and J ends, which lost 1 base and 5 bases, there was a span of 9 bases. Per the germline V gene, CDR1 is MGHRA and CDR2 is YSYEKL. The CDR3 DNA reads TGCGCCAGCAGCCAAGTGGGGGGAAACGAGCAGTACTTC. Its protein product is CASSQVGGNEQYF.

This clonotype has a handful of counts. V and J are TRBV4-1 and TRBJ2-2; maybe TRBD1 (6 bases). V dropped 0 bases and J dropped 3 bases, with 14 bases sitting between them. CDR3 length: 17 amino acids. The germline CDR1 and CDR2 sequences are MGHRA and YSYEKL. The CDR3, as DNA: TGCGCCAGCAGCCAAGATGTACAGGGTGTGTACACCGGGGAGCTGTTTTTT. Translation: CASSQDVQGVYTGELFF.

This clonotype was seen a few times. The rearrangement uses TRBV27 and TRBJ2-1; 7 bases match TRBD2. This CDR3 region has 16 residues. The germline V gene encodes CDR1 MNHEY and CDR2 SMNVEV (reference sequence). The trim removed 2 bases at V and 3 bases at J, leaving 7 bases unmatched. Here the CDR3 reads CASSLIAGEIYNEQFF. For the CDR3, the DNA is TGTGCCAGCAGTTTAATCGCGGGGGAGATCTACAATGAGCAGTTCTTC.

This clonotype was observed a few times. The chain links TRBV19 to TRBJ1-1; no reliable D call. Deletions cut 6 bases from V and 1 base from J, with 9 bases between. CDR1 and CDR2 from the germline V gene are LNHDA and SQIVND (reference sequence). CDR3 length: 13 amino acids. The CDR3 DNA reads TGTGCCAGTAGCGTGGACGGGAACACTGAAGCTTTCTTT. Residues: CASSVDGNTEAFF.

The rearrangement links TRBV29-1 to TRBJ2-4, with D possibly called TRBD1 or TRBD2 (6 bases each). This CDR3 spans 16 amino acids. Germline CDR1 is SQVTM and CDR2 is ANQGSEA. V was clipped by 4 bases and J by 7 bases, with 23 bases between them. The CDR3 DNA sequence: TGCAGCGTTGCTTTGTCCGGGGGCCCTGGGGGGAACATTCAGTACTTC. Translated, it gives CSVALSGGPGGNIQYF.

The sample holds many counts of this clonotype. The CDR3, as DNA: TGTGCCAGCAGCCCACTCAACCCCGGGGACACCATATATTTT. Its protein product is CASSPLNPGDTIYF. The chain carries TRBV7-2 and TRBJ1-3; D is ambiguous. V dropped 5 bases and J dropped 8 bases, with 16 bases sitting between them. This CDR3 has 14 amino acids. Germline V gives CDR1 SGHTA, CDR2 FQGNSA.

About this clonotype: The DNA is omitted, as the CDR3 cannot be located on it reliably, and the CDR3 follows TCRdb's listing. The V and J genes are TRBV12-3 or TRBV12-4 and TRBJ2-5; the DNA was not compared with TRBD2, the D call given in the table. A total of 15 residues make up the CDR3, ends included. The chain's CDR3 is CASSTSPGGVETQYF.

This clonotype has only a few counts. V gene TRBV6-1 combines with J gene TRBJ2-1; D might be TRBD2 (7 bases). V shed 6 bases and J shed 4 bases, with 16 bases lying between them. Germline CDR1 MNHNS, CDR2 SASEGT. This CDR3 contains 15 residues. CDR3 loop: CASRKQGGGYNEQFF. CDR3 nucleotides: TGTGCCAGCAGGAAACAGGGAGGGGGTTACAATGAGCAGTTCTTC.